One sample yielded the 13 T cell receptor beta chains listed below, sequenced in a study of shared clonotypes between healthy human individuals. The naive CD8 population came from CD45RO-negative cells selected for CCR7, without terminally differentiated effector memory CD45RA+ cells. Generated by immunoSEQ multiplex PCR, the TCRdb table keeps only in-frame clones and is missing some. The sample holds over 2,000,000 clones; 80% to 95% are singletons and the top ten take under 2%. Sequencing input: naive CD8+ T cells from PBMCs. The receptors stem from a man aged 18 to 30 in good health. Some clones in this sample may be carry-over from other donors' samples.

The chain uses TRBV7-9 and TRBJ2-2; tentative D call: TRBD2 (5 bases). Germline V lookup: CDR1 SEHNR, CDR2 FQNEAQ (reference sequence). The ends were cut back, 3 bases at V and 5 bases at J, with 13 bases in the middle. The CDR3 length is 15 residues. Written as DNA, the CDR3 is TGTGCCAGCAGCTTGAGCGGCCCTCCAACCGGGGAGCTGTTTTTT. Protein sequence: CASSLSGPPTGELFF.

The chain links TRBV6-1 to TRBJ2-3, with 10 bases that match TRBD1. The trim removed 3 bases at V and 4 bases at J, leaving 4 bases unmatched. CDR3 length: 15 amino acids. Germline CDR1 is MNHNS and CDR2 is SASEGT. The CDR3 region has the DNA TGTGCCAGCAGTGAGGGGACAGGGGCAGCAGATACGCAGTATTTT. Translating it yields CASSEGTGAADTQYF.

This clone was detected only once. The chain couples TRBV6-1 to TRBJ1-2; a weak D match, TRBD1 (5 bases). This CDR3 comprises 15 residues. Germline loops: CDR1 MNHNS, CDR2 SASEGT. Trimming took 6 bases from V and 6 from J, leaving 20 bases between them. This CDR3 reads CASRREVPDTHGYTF. Here the CDR3 DNA reads TGTGCCAGCAGAAGGGAGGTCCCGGACACCCATGGCTACACCTTC.

This chain uses TRBV14 with TRBJ2-7; D possibly corresponds to TRBD2 (5 bases). CDR3 length equals 19 residues. The V end was cut by 0 bases, the J end by 2 bases, with 23 bases between. CDR1 and CDR2 (germline): SGHDN, FVKESK. This chain's CDR3 is CASSQDRVQRPGKTYEQYF. The DNA of the CDR3 is TGTGCCAGCAGCCAAGATAGGGTTCAGCGGCCAGGAAAAACCTACGAGCAGTACTTC.

This clone came up once. The chain is built from TRBV5-1 and TRBJ1-2; 7 nucleotides align to TRBD1. The length of the CDR3 is 18 residues. With V trimmed by 4 bases and J by 4 bases, 19 bases remained unmatched. CDR1 and CDR2 from the germline V gene are SGHRS and YFSETQ. The CDR3 is CASSPNHPGTAVGYGYTF. As DNA, the CDR3 is TGCGCCAGCAGCCCGAACCATCCCGGGACAGCTGTGGGCTATGGCTACACCTTC.

V gene TRBV7-3 combines with J gene TRBJ1-1; TRBD1 is a possible D gene (6 bases). CDR3 size: 14 residues. Trimming left V 5 bases short and J 5 bases short, with 15 bases between. Looked up from germline, CDR1 is SGHTA and CDR2 is FQGTGA. The CDR3, as DNA: TGTGCCAGCAGCCCCCAGGGGCTGAGGACTGAAGCTTTCTTT. Translating gives CASSPQGLRTEAFF.

The gene calls are TRBV7-6 and TRBJ2-7, with D maybe TRBD1 (6 bases). V lost 6 bases and J 7 bases, leaving 22 bases between the germline ends. The CDR3 spans 15 residues. The germline V gene encodes CDR1 SGHVS and CDR2 FNYEAQ. The chain's CDR3 is CASRPLLAPQGEQYF. CDR3 nucleotide sequence: TGTGCCAGCAGACCTCTCCTAGCACCCCAGGGGGAGCAGTACTTC.

V is TRBV27 and J is TRBJ1-1; tentatively, D is TRBD1 (5 bases). The CDR3 is 14 residues long. Looked up from germline, CDR1 is MNHEY and CDR2 is SMNVEV (reference sequence). Trimming stripped 4 bases from V and 2 bases from J, with 11 bases between. The CDR3 nucleotides read TGTGCCAGCAGTTCCCGGGGGGAAAACACTGAAGCTTTCTTT. Translated: CASSSRGENTEAFF.

The chain carries TRBV9 and TRBJ2-2; D is possibly TRBD2 (6 bases). Looked up from germline, CDR1 is SGDLS and CDR2 is YYNGEE. CDR3 length: 16 residues. Trimming stripped 0 bases from V and 4 bases from J, with 13 bases between. The CDR3 DNA reads as TGTGCCAGCAGCGTAGCTACCCGACTAGTCACCGGGGAGCTGTTTTTT. Translated: CASSVATRLVTGELFF.

V usage is TRBV10-3 and J usage is TRBJ2-7; D possibly corresponds to TRBD2 (6 bases). V dropped 6 bases and J dropped 3 bases, with 15 bases sitting between them. The germline V gene encodes CDR1 ENHRY and CDR2 SYGVKD. The length of the CDR3 is 14 residues. The CDR3 DNA sequence: TGTGCCATCAGCCGGGACTTTGGGGGCTACGAGCAGTACTTC. Translating gives CAISRDFGGYEQYF.

V and J are TRBV28 and TRBJ2-7; D uncertain. Germline V gene sequence: CDR1 MDHEN, CDR2 SYDVKM. The germline V and J ends were trimmed by 3 bases and 2 bases, with 17 bases remaining between them. The CDR3 consists of 16 residues. In DNA form, the CDR3 reads TGTGCCAGCAGTTTCGCCGTGACCACGCCCACCTACGAGCAGTACTTC. Translated, it gives CASSFAVTTPTYEQYF.

The rearrangement uses TRBV28 and TRBJ2-5, with D possibly being TRBD1 (6 bases). The germline CDR1 and CDR2 sequences are MDHEN and SYDVKM. Trimming took 3 bases from V and 0 from J, leaving 17 bases between them. The CDR3 contains 17 residues. CDR3: CASSLRTALLYQETQYF. The CDR3 coding sequence is TGTGCCAGCAGTTTGAGGACAGCTCTTCTGTACCAAGAGACCCAGTACTTC.

The chain has TRBV9 and TRBJ2-7; 9 nucleotides line up with TRBD2. With 4 bases clipped from V and 0 bases from J, the junction kept 14 bases outside the gene matches. The CDR3 is made up of 18 amino acids. Germline CDR1 SGDLS, CDR2 YYNGEE. This CDR3 is CASSPQTAAGGISYEQYF. Here the CDR3 DNA reads TGTGCCAGCAGCCCTCAGACGGCAGCGGGAGGTATCTCCTACGAGCAGTACTTC.